This T cell receptor beta chain appears in the sequencing data of a study of cytomegalovirus exposure and HLA in healthy donors. Study-wide points: Later on, an analysis found that several of the most significant clusters appeared to be linked to common viral pathogens, which included parvovirus B19.

Trimming took off 3 bases at V and 8 bases at J, with 6 bases between the two ends. There are 11 residues in the CDR3. The V gene's germline CDR1 is MRHNA and CDR2 SNTAGT. The study ran its PCR with 60 Vbeta and 13 Jbeta primers. Repertoires were generated with immunoSEQ multiplex PCR, while TCRdb's copy carries only in-frame clones and drops some. The sample gives around 80,000 clones, 9.5% to 13% of which show up once; around 24% is in the top ten. As concerns this clone: Its antigen is not known.

The donors gave bone marrow, and they were healthy. The sequenced material came from PBMCs. This TCR came from a man in his sixties in good health and CMV-seropositive. The chain combines TRBV6-4 with TRBJ2-3, with D unclear. In nucleotides, the CDR3 is TGTGCCAGCAGTGAAGGCGGTACGCAGTATTTT. Amino acids: CASSEGGTQYF.